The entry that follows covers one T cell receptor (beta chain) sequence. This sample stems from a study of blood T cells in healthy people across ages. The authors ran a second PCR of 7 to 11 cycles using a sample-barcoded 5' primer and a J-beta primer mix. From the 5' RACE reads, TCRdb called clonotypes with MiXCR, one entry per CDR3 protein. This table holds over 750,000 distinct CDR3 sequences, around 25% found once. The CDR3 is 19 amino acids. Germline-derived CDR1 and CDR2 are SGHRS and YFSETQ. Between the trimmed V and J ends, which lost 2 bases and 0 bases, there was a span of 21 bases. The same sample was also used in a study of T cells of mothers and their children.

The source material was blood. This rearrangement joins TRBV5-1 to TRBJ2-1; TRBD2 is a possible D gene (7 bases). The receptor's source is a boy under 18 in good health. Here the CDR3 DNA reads TGCGCCAGCAGCTTCCGGGGGGCAGGAGACCTAAGCTCCTACAATGAGCAGTTCTTC. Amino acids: CASSFRGAGDLSSYNEQFF.